A single sample gave rise to the 24 T cell receptor beta chains below, sequenced in a study of identical twins. Each CDR3 protein gets one entry after TCRdb re-called the 5' RACE reads with MiXCR. The sample holds 450,000 or so distinct CDR3 sequences, 13% to 15% seen once. This sample was shared with a second study, whose subject was yellow fever vaccine responses in identical twins.

Sequenced sample: CD4+ T cells sorted from blood. These receptors all come from a woman under 30 in good health.

The chain is built from TRBV20-1 and TRBJ1-2, with TRBD1 matching 7 bases. V lost 8 bases and J lost 5; bases outside the gene matches: 11. The CDR3 consists of 13 residues. The germline V gene encodes CDR1 DFQATT and CDR2 SNEGSKA (reference sequence). CDR3 in DNA: TGCAGTCCTAAGACAGGGAAGACGTATGGCTACACCTTC. Encoded protein: CSPKTGKTYGYTF.

At least ten counts were recorded for this clonotype. This rearrangement joins TRBV7-9 to TRBJ2-5; D is unclear. The germline gives CDR1 SEHNR, CDR2 FQNEAQ (reference sequence). This CDR3 has 14 amino acids. The V gene lost 5 bases and the J gene lost 2 bases, with 12 bases spanning the gap. CDR3 nucleotides: TGTGCCAGCAGCCCTGGAATCGGGCAAGAGACCCAGTACTTC. Protein: CASSPGIGQETQYF.

This clonotype showed up just a few times. This sequence joins TRBV20-1 and TRBJ2-1, with 7 bases fitting TRBD2. V trimming: 2 bases; J trimming: 10 bases; junction bases outside the gene matches: 5. CDR1 DFQATT and CDR2 SNEGSKA come from the germline V gene (reference sequence). The length of the CDR3 is 12 residues. CDR3 loop: CSARPGGQEQFF. The CDR3, as DNA: TGCAGTGCTAGACCGGGAGGCCAAGAGCAGTTCTTC.

A few counts support this clonotype. The chain links TRBV20-1 to TRBJ2-1; the D call may be TRBD1 or TRBD2 (7 bases each). Trimming shortened V by 6 bases and J by 0 bases, and 15 bases separated the two germline ends. Germline-derived CDR1 and CDR2 are DFQATT and SNEGSKA (reference sequence). There are 15 residues in the CDR3. CDR3 in amino acids: CSALRGGGSYNEQFF. The DNA of the CDR3 is TGCAGTGCCCTCAGGGGGGGAGGCTCCTACAATGAGCAGTTCTTC.

This clonotype occurred a few times. This chain connects TRBV27 to TRBJ2-7; possibly TRBD1 or TRBD2 for D (5 bases each). Germline lookup yields CDR1 MNHEY and CDR2 SMNVEV (reference sequence). This CDR3 region has 14 residues. V lost 6 bases, J lost 4 bases, and 16 bases lay in between. The CDR3 loop reads CASRKRGSGYEQYF. Here the CDR3 DNA reads TGTGCCAGCAGGAAAAGGGGATCGGGGTACGAGCAGTACTTC.

The chain has TRBV7-2 and TRBJ2-2; D remains ambiguous. Looked up from germline, CDR1 is SGHTA and CDR2 is FQGNSA. This CDR3 has 14 residues. The V and J ends lost 1 base and 7 bases respectively, with 10 bases between them. CDR3 protein: CASSLVISSGELFF. The CDR3 region has the DNA TGTGCCAGCAGCTTAGTGATTAGCAGCGGGGAGCTGTTTTTT.

This clonotype was counted only a few times. This sequence joins TRBV12-3 or TRBV12-4 and TRBJ2-7; weak D call: TRBD2 (6 bases). This CDR3 is 15 amino acids long. Trimming stripped 3 bases from V and 1 base from J, with 13 bases between. CDR3 sequence reads: CASSFRKRGSYEQYF. The CDR3, as DNA: TGTGCCAGCAGTTTCCGTAAACGGGGGTCCTACGAGCAGTACTTC.

The chain is built from TRBV20-1 and TRBJ1-1; TRBD1 aligns across 7 bases. The length of the CDR3 is 13 residues. CDR1 DFQATT and CDR2 SNEGSKA come from the germline V gene (reference sequence). Trimming took 5 bases from V and 0 from J; bases not matched to a gene: 3. The CDR3 is CSACDRVNTEAFF. The CDR3, as DNA: TGCAGTGCTTGTGACAGGGTGAACACTGAAGCTTTCTTT.

V and J are TRBV3-1 and TRBJ2-3; 9 bases are shared with TRBD2. CDR3 length: 17 amino acids. V shed 0 bases and J 2 bases; nucleotides not matched to a gene: 6. Germline V lookup: CDR1 LGHDT, CDR2 YNNKEL (reference sequence). The CDR3, as DNA: TGTGCCAGCAGCCAAGATTTCCTAGCGGGGAACACAGATACGCAGTATTTT. Protein product: CASSQDFLAGNTDTQYF.

This clonotype has a handful of counts. This rearrangement joins TRBV11-2 to TRBJ2-7, with unresolved D. CDR3 length: 12 amino acids. Trimming pared 6 bases from V and 6 bases from J, leaving 12 bases between. In germline, CDR1 is SGHAT, CDR2 FQNNGV. DNA for the CDR3: TGTGCCAGCAGTGCTGGGGTAGGCGAGCAGTACTTC. It specifies CASSAGVGEQYF.

A few counts support this clonotype. The V and J genes are TRBV28 and TRBJ2-3, with no clear D. Between the trimmed V and J ends, which lost 3 bases and 0 bases, there was a span of 10 bases. In germline, CDR1 is MDHEN, CDR2 SYDVKM. This CDR3 has 15 residues. CDR3 nucleotide sequence: TGTGCCAGCAGTTTCAGGATAGCTAGCACAGATACGCAGTATTTT. Translating gives CASSFRIASTDTQYF.

This clonotype has at least ten counts. The V and J genes are TRBV29-1 and TRBJ2-3; D gene ambiguous. This CDR3 region has 10 residues. Germline CDR1 reads SQVTM; CDR2 reads ANQGSEA. Here the CDR3 DNA reads TGCAGTGTAAGAGAAAATACGCAGTATTTT. Amino acids: CSVRENTQYF.

This chain joins TRBV4-2 and TRBJ2-7; tentative D call: TRBD2 (5 bases). Germline loops: CDR1 LGHNA, CDR2 YNFKEQ. This CDR3 spans 15 amino acids. V lost 1 base to trimming and J lost 5 bases, with 15 bases between them. The DNA for the CDR3 is TGTGCCAGCAGCCAAGGAGGGATGGGTTTGAACGAGCAGTACTTC. Translated: CASSQGGMGLNEQYF.

This chain joins TRBV6-1 and TRBJ2-4; 7 positions match TRBD2. After removal of 6 bases from V and 6 bases from J, the junction contained 11 bases not matched to a gene. CDR3 length equals 15 residues. CDR1 and CDR2 from the germline V gene are MNHNS and SASEGT. CDR3 in DNA: TGTGCCAGCAGGCCCGGGACGCCGGGAGGAAACATTCAGTACTTC. Amino acid sequence: CASRPGTPGGNIQYF.

The J gene is TRBJ2-3, the V gene TRBV7-2; D is unclear. Trimming left V 0 bases short and J 6 bases short, with 7 bases between. Germline CDR1 reads SGHTA; CDR2 reads FQGNSA. The CDR3 is 13 amino acids. In nucleotides, the CDR3 is TGTGCCAGCAGCTTAGCAGGTTATGATACGCAGTATTTT. It yields the protein CASSLAGYDTQYF.

The sample holds a few counts of this clonotype. The chain uses TRBV28 and TRBJ1-5, with TRBD1 matching over 8 bases. Germline CDR1 MDHEN, CDR2 SYDVKM. The CDR3 has 16 residues. The ends lost 3 bases at V and 5 bases at J; junction bases unmatched: 9. Here the CDR3 reads CASSFRGQGWDQPQHF. The CDR3 region has the DNA TGTGCCAGCAGTTTTCGCGGACAGGGCTGGGATCAGCCCCAGCATTTT.

This clonotype has a count of ten or more. The J gene is TRBJ2-2, the V gene TRBV12-3 or TRBV12-4; maybe TRBD1 (6 bases). Trimming shortened V by 3 bases and J by 0 bases, and 11 bases separated the two germline ends. The CDR3 extends over 16 amino acids. CDR3 bases: TGTGCCAGCAGTTTTCAGACAGGCCCGAACACCGGGGAGCTGTTTTTT. It yields the protein CASSFQTGPNTGELFF.

The rearrangement links TRBV9 to TRBJ2-5; D call uncertain. The germline V gene encodes CDR1 SGDLS and CDR2 YYNGEE. The CDR3 runs to 13 residues. V was trimmed by 0 bases and J by 4 bases, leaving 7 bases between them. Written as DNA, the CDR3 is TGTGCCAGCAGCGTAGATCTCGGAGAGACCCAGTACTTC. Its translation: CASSVDLGETQYF.

This clonotype was recorded a few times. The rearrangement uses TRBV6-1 and TRBJ2-2, with 11 positions matching TRBD2. The CDR3 is 16 residues long. The V gene end was trimmed by 7 bases and the J gene end by 6 bases; junction bases not matched to a gene: 10. CDR1 MNHNS and CDR2 SASEGT come from the germline V gene. CDR3 region: CASTKLSGRVPGELFF. CDR3 sequence (DNA): TGTGCCAGCACCAAACTTAGCGGGAGGGTGCCCGGGGAGCTGTTTTTT.

The chain is built from TRBV12-3 or TRBV12-4 and TRBJ2-3; D gene unclear. Trimming removed 1 base at V and 6 bases at J, with 5 bases between. The length of the CDR3 is 12 residues. The CDR3 nucleotides are TGTGCCAGCAGTTTAGGGTTCGATACGCAGTATTTT. Encoded protein: CASSLGFDTQYF.

This clonotype showed up many times. The chain combines TRBV21-1 with TRBJ2-7; the table gives TRBD2 as D, unverified against the DNA. TRBV21-1 is marked as a pseudogene. The CDR3 is 13 amino acids. CDR3 in DNA: TGTGCCAGCGGTAGCGGGAGTTCCTACGAGCAGTACTTC. Amino acids: CASGSGSSYEQYF.

This CDR3 reads CASTRQETQYF. In nucleotides, the CDR3 is TGTGCCAGCACCCGTCAAGAGACCCAGTACTTC. The chain has TRBV2 and TRBJ2-5; the D is unclear. This CDR3 comprises 11 residues. The germline V gene has CDR1 SNHLY and CDR2 FYNNEI. The ends were cut back, 7 bases at V and 2 bases at J, with 5 bases in the middle.

This clonotype was detected a few times. The chain is built from TRBV5-1 and TRBJ2-3, with 8 nucleotides matching TRBD1. CDR1 and CDR2 (germline): SGHRS, YFSETQ. The CDR3 spans 16 residues. With 3 bases clipped from V and 1 base from J, the junction kept 7 bases outside the gene matches. For the CDR3, the DNA is TGCGCCAGCAGCTGGGCCCTGACAGGGGGCACAGATACGCAGTATTTT. Protein sequence: CASSWALTGGTDTQYF. Looking up the rest from reference TRBV5-1 and TRBJ2-3 gives the full variable domain: KAGVTQTPRYLIKTRGQQVTLSCSPISGHRSVSWYQQTPGQGLQFLFEYFSETQRNKGNFPGRFSGRQFSNSRSEMNVSTLELGDSALYLCASSWALTGGTDTQYFGPGTRLTVL.

About this clonotype itself: It is likely a read error, because the conserved phenylalanine at the end of the CDR3 is missing. The V and J genes are TRBV9 and TRBJ1-2; no firm D call. Germline values: CDR1 SGDLS, CDR2 YYNGEE. The CDR3 covers 14 residues. V lost 3 bases to trimming and J lost 2 bases, with 11 bases between them. The CDR3 here is CASSGVGENYGYTS. CDR3 nucleotides: TGTGCCAGCAGCGGAGTAGGAGAAAACTATGGCTACACCTCC.